The present T cell receptor beta chain was sequenced within a study of T cell changes during pregnancy in multiple sclerosis. Profiled with immunoSEQ multiplex PCR; TCRdb holds only in-frame clones, not every one. Here the sample spans fewer than 150,000 clones, roughly 95% being singletons. The length of the CDR3 is 15 residues. V trimming: 3 bases; J trimming: 4 bases; junction bases outside the gene matches: 7. The germline CDR1 and CDR2 sequences are LNHDA and SQIVND (reference sequence). This TCR was recovered from a female donor with multiple sclerosis, enrolled in a pregnancy study. This rearrangement joins TRBV19 to TRBJ1-2; 8 bases match TRBD1. The starting material was peripheral blood, obtained after pregnancy. The CDR3 nucleotides read TGTGCCAGTAGTATCGTCCAGGGGGCCCCCTATGGCTACACCTTC. As protein: CASSIVQGAPYGYTF.